This T cell receptor beta chain was documented in a study of regulatory T cells in long-lasting Graves disease. Study outcomes and limitations: Persistent patients shared thousands of public clonotypes among themselves. Newly diagnosed patients shared fewer, at roughly 970.

The time point here: persistent/refractory GD, antithyroid drugs over 5 years with positive TRAb. The authors made the TCR library using RNA they extracted from PBMCs. There are many counts of this clonotype. Its target is not known. CDR3 regions were amplified by Arm-PCR using iRepertoire HTBI primers to build TCR beta libraries. In TCRdb, the multiplex PCR reads were re-called with MiXCR into one record per CDR3 protein. The sample contains a few hundred thousand distinct CDR3 sequences, 23% of which appear only once. Germline V gene data show CDR1 as MNHNS and CDR2 as SASEGT. The CDR3 is made up of 13 amino acids. Trimming stripped 4 bases from V and 6 bases from J, with 13 bases between.

The V call is TRBV6-1, the J call TRBJ2-7, with D tentatively TRBD1 or TRBD2 (5 bases each). Sequenced material: peripheral blood mononuclear cells (PBMCs), taken when the disease was refractory, from a patient treated with antithyroid drugs. This sequence was found in a woman in her forties with Graves disease. The CDR3 sequence is CASSGGRLSEQYF. DNA for the CDR3: TGTGCCAGCAGTGGGGGGAGATTGTCCGAGCAGTACTTC.